Listed below are T cell receptor beta chains from one sample, sequenced in a study of blood T cell repertoires in COVID-19. TCRdb's copy holds only in-frame clones and misses some; the assay was immunoSEQ multiplex PCR. This table has some 200,000 clones, 81% appearing once. Source material: PBMCs or T cells enriched from blood (not recorded which). The receptors were gathered from a man in his forties or fifties who had recovered from COVID-19. CDR3s include the opening cysteine and the closing phenylalanine or tryptophan. D genes are given only for firm matches. The size field is filled for only some rows; it gives once, few, many or a size class.

d_call j_call clone_size cdr3_length v_call cdr3_nt cdr3_aa
TRBD1 TRBJ2-5 NA 15 TRBV6-6 TGTGCCAGCAGCCTAGAGACAGGGGGCCAAGAGACCCAGTACTTC CASSLETGGQETQYF
TRBD1 TRBJ2-7 NA 13 TRBV18 TGTGCCAGCTCACCCGACAGGGCCTACGAGCAGTACTTC CASSPDRAYEQYF
NA TRBJ1-2 NA 10 TRBV30 TGTGCCTTCTACTTCTATGGCTACACCTTC CAFYFYGYTF
NA TRBJ2-7 NA 12 TRBV5-1 TGCGCCAGCAGCGCGCAGGGTTCCGAGCAGTACTTC CASSAQGSEQYF
NA TRBJ2-7 NA 15 TRBV5-6 TGTGCCAGCAGCTTGGAGGACAGTCGCAACTACGAGCAGTACTTC CASSLEDSRNYEQYF
NA TRBJ2-3 NA 15 TRBV19 TGTGCCAGTAGTACTACTAGTTTCCCTTCAGATACGCAGTATTTT CASSTTSFPSDTQYF
NA TRBJ2-1 few 16 TRBV5-8 TGTGCCAGCAGCTTTGAGGGAGTTCAATCCTACAATGAGCAGTTCTTC CASSFEGVQSYNEQFF
NA TRBJ1-6 few 14 TRBV7-2 TGTGCCAGCAGCTTAAATAGGGGGGGATCACCCCTCCACTTT CASSLNRGGSPLHF
TRBD2 TRBJ2-1 NA 16 TRBV5-1 TGCGCCAGCAGCCCTGTGGGACTAGCGGGAGTCAATGAGCAGTTCTTC CASSPVGLAGVNEQFF
NA TRBJ1-5 NA 13 TRBV30 TGTGCCTGGAGTCTGCAGGGGAATCAGCCCCAGCATTTT CAWSLQGNQPQHF
NA TRBJ2-5 NA 15 TRBV2 TGTGCCAGCAGTGGGGGGGGACTGACAGGTCAGACCCAGTACTTC CASSGGGLTGQTQYF
TRBD2 TRBJ2-2 many 14 TRBV9 TGTGCCAGCAGCGCAGCGGGAGGGGGCGGGGAGCTGTTTTTT CASSAAGGGGELFF
NA TRBJ1-1 NA 13 TRBV12-3/TRBV12-4 TGTGCCAGCAGGAACGACGGGGGCACTGAAGCTTTCTTT CASRNDGGTEAFF
TRBD2 TRBJ2-1 NA 14 TRBV19 TGTGCCAGTAGTATAGCTCGGACTAGCGATGAGCAGTTCTTC CASSIARTSDEQFF
NA TRBJ1-6 NA 15 TRBV5-1 TGCGCCAGCAGCTTATCCGGGAGGAATGATTCACCCCTCCACTTT CASSLSGRNDSPLHF
TRBD2 TRBJ2-1 NA 21 TRBV24-1 TGTGCCACCAGTGACTACCCGAGAGTGGAGAGCGGGAAGCCTCCTAGGAATGAGCAGTTCTTC CATSDYPRVESGKPPRNEQFF
NA TRBJ2-1 once 15 TRBV9 TGTGCCAGCAGCGTCTCCACGGTGAGTTACAATGAGCAGTTCTTC CASSVSTVSYNEQFF
TRBD2 TRBJ2-3 NA 15 TRBV9 TGTGCCAGCACCCTTGGAAGCGGGGGCACAGATACGCAGTATTTT CASTLGSGGTDTQYF
TRBD1 TRBJ2-2 NA 15 TRBV6-1 TGTGCCAGCAGTGAAATAGGACAGGGAATCGGGGAGCTGTTTTTT CASSEIGQGIGELFF
TRBD1 TRBJ1-1 NA 13 TRBV12-3/TRBV12-4 TGTGCCAGCAGCTCCGACAGGGCTGCTGAAGCTTTCTTT CASSSDRAAEAFF
NA TRBJ2-3 NA 15 TRBV7-6 TGTGCCAGCAGCTTAGAGTGGGGGCACGCAGATACGCAGTATTTT CASSLEWGHADTQYF
TRBD1 TRBJ2-1 NA 15 TRBV5-4 TGTGCCAGCAGCCCCCGGGACAGAAGCTACAATGAGCAGTTCTTC CASSPRDRSYNEQFF
TRBD1 TRBJ1-2 NA 17 TRBV14 TGTGCCAGCAGCCAATGGACAGGGGCCCCTGGAGTTGGGGGCTACACCTTC CASSQWTGAPGVGGYTF
TRBD2 TRBJ2-1 NA 17 TRBV27 TGTGCCAGCAGACTGGGCCTAGCGGGAACCTCCTACAATGAGCAGTTCTTC CASRLGLAGTSYNEQFF
TRBD1 TRBJ1-5 NA 16 TRBV7-9 TGTGCCAGCAGCTTAAGCTCCGGACAGGGGTGGCAGCCCCAGCATTTT CASSLSSGQGWQPQHF
NA TRBJ1-1 NA 13 TRBV4-1 TGCGCCAGCAGCCATGCAGTGAACACTGAAGCTTTCTTT CASSHAVNTEAFF
NA TRBJ2-7 NA 14 TRBV11-2 TGTGCCAGCAGCCCTAGGGGGGGAACCTACGAGCAGTACTTC CASSPRGGTYEQYF
NA TRBJ1-5 NA 15 TRBV2 TGTGCCAGCAGTGCAGGGTCCTATAGCAATCAGCCCCAGCATTTT CASSAGSYSNQPQHF
TRBD2 TRBJ2-3 NA 18 TRBV7-9 TGTGCCAGCAGCTTAGCGGTGGCTAGCGGGCTTTACACAGATACGCAGTATTTT CASSLAVASGLYTDTQYF
TRBD1 TRBJ2-7 NA 14 TRBV5-1 TGCGCCAGCAGCGCCGGGACAGGGGACTACGAGCAGTACTTC CASSAGTGDYEQYF
TRBD1 TRBJ1-2 NA 14 TRBV7-2 TGTGCCAGCAGCTTAGTGACAGGGTCTTATGGCTACACCTTC CASSLVTGSYGYTF
TRBD2 TRBJ2-5 NA 18 TRBV11-3 TGTGCCAGCAGCTTAGTGGGGGCTGTACTAGCGGGGCTAGAGACCCAGTACTTC CASSLVGAVLAGLETQYF
TRBD1 TRBJ2-7 NA 14 TRBV30 TGTGCCTGGAGTGTAGGGGACAGTGTTTACGAGCAGTACTTC CAWSVGDSVYEQYF
NA TRBJ2-1 NA 15 TRBV2 TGTGCCAGCAGTGAAGCGCCGCGGGGAAGGGATGAGCAGTTCTTC CASSEAPRGRDEQFF
NA TRBJ2-3 NA 15 TRBV18 TGTGCCAGCTCACCGTGGCAGGGTGGCACAGATACGCAGTATTTT CASSPWQGGTDTQYF
TRBD1 TRBJ2-5 NA 15 TRBV2 TGTGCCACCTCCCTAGGCCAGACAGGGGGAGAGACCCAGTACTTC CATSLGQTGGETQYF
TRBD1 TRBJ1-5 NA 17 TRBV5-3 TGTGCCAGAAGCTTAGCCCAAGACAGGGAGGGCAATCAGCCCCAGCATTTT CARSLAQDREGNQPQHF
NA TRBJ2-2 NA 15 TRBV7-3 TGTGCCAGCAGCGAGGGCCCGGGGAACACCGGGGAGCTGTTTTTT CASSEGPGNTGELFF
TRBD1 TRBJ2-3 NA 17 TRBV2 TGTGCCAGCAGTGGTCAGGGACAGACCGCTAGCACAGATACGCAGTATTTT CASSGQGQTASTDTQYF
TRBD1 TRBJ1-1 few 14 TRBV18 TGTGCCAGCTCACTCAGACAGGGGAAAACTGAAGCTTTCTTT CASSLRQGKTEAFF
NA TRBJ1-4 NA 14 TRBV3-1/TRBV3-2 TGTGCCAGCAGCCAGGGGGCAAGCGGTGAAAAACTGTTTTTT CASSQGASGEKLFF
TRBD1 TRBJ1-2 few 15 TRBV4-1 TGCGCCAGCAGCCAATACAGGGGGCAAGTCTATGGCTACACCTTC CASSQYRGQVYGYTF
NA TRBJ1-2 NA 15 TRBV3-1/TRBV3-2 TGTGCCAGCAGCCAACCCAGCAGGGGTGAGGCTGGCTACACCTTC CASSQPSRGEAGYTF
TRBD1 TRBJ1-2 once 13 TRBV5-5 TGTGCCAGCAGCCGACAGGGGTCGGATGGCTACACCTTC CASSRQGSDGYTF
TRBD2 TRBJ2-2 NA 14 TRBV29-1 TGCAGCGTTGGAGGTAGCGGGAGGGCCGGGGAGCTGTTTTTT CSVGGSGRAGELFF
NA TRBJ2-5 NA 15 TRBV19 TGTGCCAGTAAGTCGGGGGACTCCTCTCAGGAGACCCAGTACTTC CASKSGDSSQETQYF
TRBD1 TRBJ2-1 NA 14 TRBV18 TGTGCCAGCTCAATCGGACAGGTTGGCCATGAGCAGTTCTTC CASSIGQVGHEQFF
NA TRBJ1-5 NA 14 TRBV6-5 TGTGCCAGCAGAGATACAGATAGCAATCAGCCCCAGCATTTT CASRDTDSNQPQHF
NA TRBJ2-1 NA 18 TRBV6-4 TGTGCCAGCAGCTCGACCTATTACGAGGCCATTGGATGGAATGAGCAGTTCTTC CASSSTYYEAIGWNEQFF
NA TRBJ1-1 few 13 TRBV25-1 TGTGCCAGCAGCGGGGGAGTCTGGTCTGAAGCTTTCTTT CASSGGVWSEAFF
NA TRBJ1-1 few 13 TRBV5-6 TGTGCCAGCAGCACCGTCCCAGCGTCTGAAGCTTTCTTT CASSTVPASEAFF
NA TRBJ1-3 NA 13 TRBV3-1/TRBV3-2 TGTGCCAGCACCTTCGGGACATCAAACACCATATATTTT CASTFGTSNTIYF
TRBD2 TRBJ2-1 NA 16 TRBV7-3 TGTGCCAGCAGCTCCCTAGCGGGAGGGAACTACAATGAGCAGTTCTTC CASSSLAGGNYNEQFF
TRBD1 TRBJ2-1 NA 16 TRBV4-2 TGTGCCAGCAGCCAAGATTGGGGGACAGGTATTGATGAGCAGTTCTTC CASSQDWGTGIDEQFF